Each of the 29 T cell receptor beta chains below was sequenced from the same sample in a study of T cell repertoires in cytomegalovirus infection. MiXCR, run by TCRdb on the reads, gives a single entry per CDR3 protein. The sample holds roughly 630,000 distinct CDR3 sequences; around 24% are singletons and the top ten take approximately 8.2%. Material for sequencing was CD8+ T cells from PBMCs. Source of these receptors: a human donor in good health (CMV status not recorded). Some clones in this sample may be carry-over from other donors' samples.

Turning to this clonotype: Germline and junction disagree at one end, which may indicate a read error. V gene TRBV27 combines with J gene TRBJ2-4; 9 bases line up with TRBD1. This CDR3 is built from 13 residues. CDR1 is MNHEY, CDR2 SMNVEV, per germline (reference sequence). CDR3: CANSPGTGNIQYF. CDR3 nucleotides: TGTGCCAACAGTCCCGGGACAGGGAACATTCAGTACTTC.

Only one count was recorded for this clonotype. The rearrangement uses TRBV16 and TRBJ1-2, with no clear D. The germline V gene has CDR1 KGHSY and CDR2 FQNENV. Trimming removed 8 bases at V and 6 bases at J, with 19 bases between. CDR3 length: 14 amino acids. CDR3 DNA sequence: TGTGCCAGCGAAAGCGGGCTCTATGACAATGGCTACACCTTC. It is translated as CASESGLYDNGYTF.

As regards this clonotype: The junction shows a germline mismatch at one end, possibly a read error. The rearrangement uses TRBV7-4 and TRBJ2-1, with 10 bases aligning to TRBD1. CDR1 is SGHVT and CDR2 is SQSDAQ in the germline V gene. This CDR3 is 12 amino acids long. The CDR3 loop is CASSLPGTGELF. CDR3 DNA: TGTGCCAGCAGCTTACCCGGGACAGGGGAACTCTTC. Filled out from reference TRBV7-4 and TRBJ2-1, the complete variable domain reads GAGVSQSPRYKVAKRGRDVALRCDSISGHVTLYWYRQTLGQGSEVLTYSQSDAQRDKSGRPSGRFSAERPERSVSTLKIQRTEQGDSAVYLCASSLPGTGELFGPGTRLTVL.

In DNA, the CDR3 is TGTGCCAGCAGCTCGTCCGCCTTACAGGGTCTGACTGAAGCTTTCTTT. Amino acid sequence: CASSSSALQGLTEAFF. V is TRBV7-9 and J is TRBJ1-1, with D possibly being TRBD1 (6 bases). V was cut by 4 bases and J by 5 bases, with 20 bases left in between. The CDR3 extends over 16 amino acids. Germline CDR1 and CDR2: SEHNR and FQNEAQ (reference sequence).

This clonotype was seen a handful of times. The J gene is TRBJ2-6, the V gene TRBV6-6, with D unclear. The CDR3 is 14 amino acids. V lost 6 bases and J lost 1, with 7 bases in between. Germline CDR1 and CDR2: MNHNY and SVGAGI (reference sequence). CDR3 sequence reads: CASRAISGANVLTF. The CDR3 DNA follows: TGTGCCAGCAGAGCCATATCTGGGGCCAACGTCCTGACTTTC.

The rearrangement joins TRBV23-1 to TRBJ2-7; 10 nucleotides line up with TRBD1. TRBV23-1 is placed among ORFs of uncertain function. With 0 bases clipped from V and 10 bases from J, the junction kept 9 bases outside the gene matches. The CDR3 length is 15 residues. CDR3 region: CASSQSGTGVIDQYV. The CDR3 DNA reads TGCGCCAGCAGTCAATCTGGGACAGGGGTGATCGATCAGTACGTC.

V and J are TRBV4-3 and TRBJ2-3; TRBD1 might be the D (6 bases). CDR1 is LGHNA and CDR2 is YSLEER in the germline V gene. The CDR3 sequence is 15 residues long. Trimming cost V 2 bases and J 0 bases, with 9 bases left between them. DNA of the CDR3: TGCGCCAGCAGCCAATCCGGGACAAGCACAGATACGCAGTATTTT. Encoded protein: CASSQSGTSTDTQYF.

This clonotype was counted once. A single base separates this from a much larger clone, so it may be a read error. This chain joins TRBV28 and TRBJ2-1, with 7 bases identical to TRBD2. V lost 7 bases, J lost 12 bases, and 15 bases stayed unmatched. CDR1 and CDR2 (germline): MDHEN, SYDVKM. The CDR3 contains 14 residues. Written as DNA, the CDR3 is TGTGCCAGCACCCCCCCGGGGGGAACGTATGGGCAGTTCTTC. Amino acid sequence: CASTPPGGTYGQFF.

This rearrangement joins TRBV6-5 to TRBJ2-6, with no clear D. Germline CDR1 and CDR2: MNHEY and SVGAGI. The V gene lost 2 bases and the J gene lost 1 base, with 6 bases spanning the gap. This CDR3 comprises 15 residues. The CDR3 DNA reads TGTGCCAGCAGTTACGGGTGGTCTGGGGCCAACGTCCTGACTTTC. It codes for CASSYGWSGANVLTF.

In DNA form, the CDR3 reads TGTGCCAGCACCTTGGAGGGGGGCTCCTACAATGAGCAGTTCTTC. It yields the protein CASTLEGGSYNEQFF. The V and J genes are TRBV7-9 and TRBJ2-1, with D perhaps assigned TRBD1 or TRBD2 (6 bases each). The germline V gene encodes CDR1 SEHNR and CDR2 FQNEAQ (reference sequence). The CDR3 is made up of 15 amino acids. Between the trimmed V and J ends, which lost 7 bases and 0 bases, there was a span of 13 bases.

This chain uses TRBV7-4 with TRBJ2-4; no definite D call. From germline, CDR1 is SGHVT and CDR2 SQSDAQ. The CDR3 totals 14 residues. The V end lost 1 base, the J end lost 9 bases, and 13 bases lay between the germline ends. The CDR3 DNA reads as TGTGCCAGCAGCTTAGACTCGAGGATTACCATTCAGTACTTC. Amino acids: CASSLDSRITIQYF.

This rearrangement joins TRBV7-6 to TRBJ1-5; no definite D call. Trimming took 5 bases from V and 6 from J, leaving 14 bases between them. CDR1 and CDR2 from the germline V gene are SGHVS and FNYEAQ. This CDR3 is built from 14 residues. The DNA for the CDR3 is TGTGCCAGCAGCCCGCGCGAGGGTGGTCAGCCCCAGCATTTT. This encodes CASSPREGGQPQHF.

The rearrangement joins TRBV29-1 to TRBJ1-4; no firm D call. There are 10 residues in the CDR3. Germline V gene data show CDR1 as SQVTM and CDR2 as ANQGSEA. Trimming shortened V by 4 bases and J by 8 bases, and 5 bases separated the two germline ends. The CDR3 loop is CSVGEEKLFF. CDR3 DNA sequence: TGCAGCGTTGGGGAAGAAAAACTGTTTTTT.

The chain has TRBV28 and TRBJ1-6, with D possibly TRBD1 on 5 matching bases. With 3 bases removed from V and 10 bases from J, the gap between germline ends came to 13 bases. CDR3 length: 14 amino acids. Germline CDR1 is MDHEN and CDR2 is SYDVKM. The CDR3 here is CASSFRGMSSPLHF. The CDR3 DNA is TGTGCCAGCAGTTTCCGGGGGATGAGCTCACCCCTCCACTTT.

J is TRBJ1-2 and V is TRBV7-2; 10 bases map to TRBD1. Trimming at V came to 4 bases and at J to 9 bases, leaving 11 bases not matched to a gene. From germline, CDR1 is SGHTA and CDR2 FQGNSA. The CDR3 sequence is 15 residues long. CDR3 coding DNA: TGTGCCAGCAGCTCATCGCCGGGGACAGGGGTTAGCTACACCTTC. It encodes CASSSSPGTGVSYTF.

This clonotype was seen a handful of times. CDR3: CASFWTSGGPIVNTGELFF. The CDR3 DNA is TGTGCCAGTTTCTGGACTAGCGGGGGGCCTATTGTGAACACCGGGGAGCTGTTTTTT. The rearrangement joins TRBV12-3 or TRBV12-4 to TRBJ2-2, with 14 bases identical to TRBD2. V lost 9 bases, J lost 1 base, and 13 bases stayed unmatched. The CDR3 is 19 residues long.

The chain carries TRBV7-6 and TRBJ2-2; TRBD1 matches at 9 bases. This CDR3 spans 16 amino acids. J was trimmed by 0 bases and V by 5 bases; bases with no gene match: 4. Germline V CDR1 and CDR2: SGHVS, FNYEAQ. CDR3 sequence (DNA): TGTGCCAGCAGCCACACAGGGGGCCCGAACACCGGGGAGCTGTTTTTT. This translates into CASSHTGGPNTGELFF.

The rearrangement uses TRBV4-2 and TRBJ1-6, with 11 positions matching TRBD1. Trimming cost V 5 bases and J 8 bases; bases outside gene matches: 20. Per the germline V gene, CDR1 is LGHNA and CDR2 is YNFKEQ. This CDR3 comprises 20 residues. The CDR3 DNA follows: TGTGCCAGCAGCTTCATATTTCCGGGACAGGGGGACAGGCTTGATTCACCCCTCCACTTT. Translated, it gives CASSFIFPGQGDRLDSPLHF.

The rearrangement joins TRBV19 to TRBJ2-2; 7 bases line up with TRBD2. The CDR3 has 13 residues. V dropped 10 bases and J dropped 5; count of bases not matched to a gene: 7. CDR1 is LNHDA and CDR2 is SQIVND in the germline V gene (reference sequence). CDR3 in amino acids: CATWEGRTGELFF. The CDR3, as DNA: TGTGCCACTTGGGAGGGGCGGACCGGGGAGCTGTTTTTT.

The chain is built from TRBV10-2 and TRBJ2-1, with TRBD2 identical over 12 bases. Germline V lookup: CDR1 WSHSY, CDR2 SAAADI. Germline trimming cut 7 bases from V and 8 bases from J; bases unmatched to any gene: 9. There are 15 residues in the CDR3. DNA of the CDR3: TGCGCCAGCACCCAACTAGCGGGGGGCGCGGATGAGCAGTTCTTC. Translated: CASTQLAGGADEQFF.

This clonotype was detected only a few times. The chain uses TRBV12-5 and TRBJ1-2; D is ambiguous. The CDR3 covers 12 residues. Trimming cost V 4 bases and J 5 bases, with 8 bases left between them. Germline V lookup: CDR1 LGHNT, CDR2 FRNRAP. In DNA form, the CDR3 reads TGTGCTAGTGGTTCTGAGTATTATGGCTACACCTTC. This sequence encodes CASGSEYYGYTF.

This clonotype was detected only a few times. This chain joins TRBV20-1 and TRBJ1-5; perhaps TRBD1 as D (5 bases). The CDR3 loop spans 15 amino acids. V lost 1 base and J 6 bases, leaving 16 bases between the germline ends. CDR1 is DFQATT, CDR2 SNEGSKA, per germline (reference sequence). CDR3 DNA: TGCAGTGCTAGAGTGGCAGGGTTTCGAGGTCAGCCCCAGCATTTT. Translation gives CSARVAGFRGQPQHF.

This clonotype was counted only a few times. The chain employs TRBV2 and TRBJ2-3; the match to TRBD1 covers 9 bases. J lost 4 bases, V lost 4 bases, and 3 bases had no gene match. Germline CDR1 is SNHLY and CDR2 is FYNNEI. The CDR3 loop spans 14 amino acids. CDR3 bases: TGTGCCAGCAGTGGCCGGGACAGGGCAGATACGCAGTATTTT. It specifies CASSGRDRADTQYF.

The table lists this clonotype with many counts. The genes are TRBV7-9 and TRBJ1-4; D perhaps matches TRBD1 (5 bases). CDR3 length: 13 amino acids. The V gene's germline CDR1 is SEHNR and CDR2 FQNEAQ (reference sequence). Trimming shortened V by 11 bases and J by 0 bases, and 10 bases separated the two germline ends. CDR3 amino acids: CASRDATNEKLFF. CDR3 coding DNA: TGTGCCTCTCGGGACGCAACTAATGAAAAACTGTTTTTT. The whole variable domain, remainder taken from reference TRBV7-9 and TRBJ1-4, is DTGVSQNPRHKITKRGQNVTFRCDPISEHNRLYWYRQTLGQGPEFLTYFQNEAQLEKSRLLSDRFSAERPKGSFSTLEIQRTEQGDSAMYLCASRDATNEKLFFGSGTQLSVL.

This clonotype was found a few times. V and J are TRBV10-3 and TRBJ2-7, with 9 positions matching TRBD2. CDR1 ENHRY and CDR2 SYGVKD come from the germline V gene. Losses at the gene ends were 6 bases for V and 6 bases for J; bases not matched to a gene: 6. The CDR3 sequence is 13 residues long. CDR3 bases: TGTGCCATCAGATTAGCGGGGGAGGGCGAGCAGTACTTC. It encodes CAIRLAGEGEQYF.

J is TRBJ2-2 and V is TRBV6-1; 11 bases map to TRBD2. In germline, CDR1 is MNHNS, CDR2 SASEGT. With V trimmed by 8 bases and J by 5 bases, 13 bases remained unmatched. The CDR3 has 17 residues. CDR3 region: CASCWTSGSLRTGELFF. CDR3 nucleotide sequence: TGTGCCAGCTGCTGGACTAGCGGGTCCCTGCGGACCGGGGAGCTGTTTTTT.

V gene TRBV7-6 combines with J gene TRBJ2-1; a weak D match, TRBD1 (6 bases). V dropped 5 bases and J dropped 3 bases, with 11 bases sitting between them. The CDR3 has 14 amino acids. Germline CDR1 reads SGHVS; CDR2 reads FNYEAQ. The CDR3 reads CASSPAGDYNEQFF. Here the CDR3 DNA reads TGTGCCAGCAGCCCCGCAGGGGACTACAATGAGCAGTTCTTC.

As regards this clonotype: This may come from a read error, since a much larger clone is one base off. The conserved closing phenylalanine or tryptophan is absent in this CDR3, likely reflecting a read error. The chain joins TRBV4-1 to TRBJ1-2; 12 bases are a match to TRBD1. V lost 3 bases, J lost 9 bases, and 5 bases stayed unmatched. The CDR3 covers 14 residues. From germline, CDR1 is MGHRA and CDR2 YSYEKL. CDR3 sequence: CASSQGQGALRYTS. CDR3 DNA: TGCGCCAGCAGCCAGGGACAGGGGGCGCTTCGCTACACCTCC.

This clonotype was observed many times. The chain combines TRBV10-3 with TRBJ1-1; a weak D match, TRBD1 (6 bases). The ends were cut back, 0 bases at V and 1 base at J, with 9 bases in the middle. Germline V CDR1 and CDR2: ENHRY, SYGVKD. CDR3 length equals 15 residues. The CDR3 DNA reads TGTGCCATCAGTGAGTCGGAGGGGGGGAACACTGAAGCTTTCTTT. It is translated as CAISESEGGNTEAFF.